The 5 T cell receptor beta chains below come from one sample, sequenced in a study of STAT5B mutations in CD4+ large granular lymphocyte leukemia. Profiling relied on immunoSEQ multiplex PCR, and the TCRdb table lists in-frame clones only, not all of them. The sample lists roughly 34,000 clones, roughly 76% occurring once. The material sequenced was CD4+ T cells from blood buffy coats. The receptor set was obtained from a human donor in good health.

V and J are TRBV5-6 and TRBJ2-1, with TRBD1 matching over 10 bases. The germline gives CDR1 SGHDT, CDR2 YYEEEE. This CDR3 is built from 14 residues. Trimming removed 0 bases from V and 7 bases from J; junction bases left unmatched: 1. The CDR3 loop is CASSLGGQGNEQFF. CDR3 sequence (DNA): TGTGCCAGCAGCTTGGGGGGACAGGGGAATGAGCAGTTCTTC.

This clone was counted once. V and J are TRBV6-6 and TRBJ1-5, with 9 positions matching TRBD1. V was clipped by 6 bases and J by 2 bases; unmatched bases: 2. The CDR3 has 14 amino acids. Germline-derived CDR1 and CDR2 are MNHNY and SVGAGI (reference sequence). CDR3 region: CASSWTGGNQPQHF. CDR3 DNA sequence: TGTGCCAGCAGCTGGACAGGGGGCAATCAGCCCCAGCATTTT.

The rearrangement uses TRBV18 and TRBJ1-1, with D perhaps TRBD1 (5 bases). V dropped 0 bases and J dropped 3 bases, with 17 bases sitting between them. CDR1 is KGHSH and CDR2 is LQKENI in the germline V gene. The CDR3 covers 17 residues. CDR3 residues: CASSPPGRFTEDTEAFF. The CDR3 bases are TGTGCCAGCTCACCACCGGGGCGTTTCACTGAGGACACTGAAGCTTTCTTT.

The J gene is TRBJ1-5, the V gene TRBV15; D perhaps matches TRBD1 (6 bases). CDR1 and CDR2 (germline): LNHNV, YYDKDF (reference sequence). CDR3 length: 17 residues. Between the trimmed V and J ends, which lost 5 bases and 3 bases, there was a span of 20 bases. CDR3 bases: TGTGCCACCAGCGAGTTGGGGGCAGGACACACCAATCAGCCCCAGCATTTT. Its translation: CATSELGAGHTNQPQHF.

This clone was recorded a few times. In DNA, the CDR3 is TGTGCCAGCAGCTTAGGCAGGAGCTCCTACGAGCAGTACTTC. It is translated as CASSLGRSSYEQYF. V is TRBV7-2 and J is TRBJ2-7; D remains ambiguous. CDR3 length equals 14 residues. In germline, CDR1 is SGHTA, CDR2 FQGNSA. V was clipped by 1 base and J by 0 bases, with 7 bases between them.